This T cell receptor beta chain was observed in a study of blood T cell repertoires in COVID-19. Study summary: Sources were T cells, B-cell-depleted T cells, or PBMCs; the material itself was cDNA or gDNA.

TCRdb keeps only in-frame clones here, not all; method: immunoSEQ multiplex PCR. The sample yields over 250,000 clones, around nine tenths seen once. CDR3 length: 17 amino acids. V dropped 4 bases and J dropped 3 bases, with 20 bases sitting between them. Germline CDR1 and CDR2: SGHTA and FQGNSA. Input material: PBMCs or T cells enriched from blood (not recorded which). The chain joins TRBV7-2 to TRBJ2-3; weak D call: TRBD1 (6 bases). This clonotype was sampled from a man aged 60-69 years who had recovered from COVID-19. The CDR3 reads CASSSTKGVVGTDTQYF. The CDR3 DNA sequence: TGTGCCAGCAGCTCAACTAAGGGGGTTGTTGGAACAGATACGCAGTATTTT.